This entry describes one T cell receptor beta chain. The antigen remains unidentified. Clones were read by immunoSEQ multiplex PCR, and TCRdb kept only the in-frame ones, dropping some. The table has 130,000 or so clones, roughly nine tenths seen once. Germline trimming cut 4 bases from V and 0 bases from J; bases unmatched to any gene: 1. Germline loops: CDR1 SGHAT, CDR2 FQNNGV. The CDR3 is 14 residues long. This sample is part of a study of cytomegalovirus exposure and HLA in healthy donors. Study-level points and caveats: Researchers catalogued 164 TCR beta chains as cytomegalovirus-associated. Within the 120 validation repertoires, first-cohort TCR clusters tended to co-occur, according to a later analysis.

The V call is TRBV11-2, the J call TRBJ1-1; 8 bases are a match to TRBD1. This TCR came from a woman aged 18-30 years in good health and CMV-seropositive. The sequenced sample consisted of PBMCs. In DNA, the CDR3 is TGTGCCAGCAGCTACAGGGGGATGAACACTGAAGCTTTCTTT. This sequence encodes CASSYRGMNTEAFF. The entire variable domain, with the rest obtained from reference TRBV11-2 and TRBJ1-1, is as follows: EAGVAQSPRYKIIEKRQSVAFWCNPISGHATLYWYQQILGQGPKLLIQFQNNGVVDDSQLPKDRFSAERLKGVDSTLKIQPAKLEDSAVYLCASSYRGMNTEAFFGQGTRLTVV.